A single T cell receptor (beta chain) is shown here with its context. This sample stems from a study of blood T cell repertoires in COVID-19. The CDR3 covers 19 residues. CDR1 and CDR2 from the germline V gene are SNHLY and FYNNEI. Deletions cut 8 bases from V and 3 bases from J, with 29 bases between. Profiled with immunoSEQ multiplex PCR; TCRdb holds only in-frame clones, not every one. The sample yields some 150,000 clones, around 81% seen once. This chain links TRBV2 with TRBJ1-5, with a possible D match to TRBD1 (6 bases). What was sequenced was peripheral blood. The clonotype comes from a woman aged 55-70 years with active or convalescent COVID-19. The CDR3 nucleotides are TGTGCCAGCGGGACCTCGAACGGGGGGCGAGAGTGGGACAATCAGCCCCAGCATTTT. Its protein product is CASGTSNGGREWDNQPQHF.